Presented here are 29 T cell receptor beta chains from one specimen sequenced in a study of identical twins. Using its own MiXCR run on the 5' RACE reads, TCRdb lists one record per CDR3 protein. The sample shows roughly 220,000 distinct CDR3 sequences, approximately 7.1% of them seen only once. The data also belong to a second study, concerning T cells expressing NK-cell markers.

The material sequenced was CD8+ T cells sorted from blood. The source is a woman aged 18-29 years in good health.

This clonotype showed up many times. The CDR3 DNA reads as TGTGCCAGCAGGGGGGGGGTAAGTGAGCAGTTCTTC. This translates into CASRGGVSEQFF. The J gene is TRBJ2-1, the V gene TRBV2; 7 bases align to TRBD2. V lost 6 bases, J lost 9 bases, and 5 bases stayed unmatched. Germline CDR1 reads SNHLY; CDR2 reads FYNNEI. The CDR3 loop spans 12 amino acids.

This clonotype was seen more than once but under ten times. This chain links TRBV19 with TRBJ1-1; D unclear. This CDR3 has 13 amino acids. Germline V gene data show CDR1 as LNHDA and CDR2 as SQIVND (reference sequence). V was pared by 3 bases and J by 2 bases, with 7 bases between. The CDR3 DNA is TGTGCCAGTAGTATCAATACTAACACTGAAGCTTTCTTT. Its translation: CASSINTNTEAFF.

CDR3 amino acids: CATSKQVAWGPGSEQFF. For the CDR3, the DNA is TGTGCCACCTCCAAGCAGGTAGCTTGGGGGCCTGGTAGTGAGCAGTTCTTC. The genes are TRBV3-1 and TRBJ2-1; weak D call: TRBD1 (6 bases). Germline V gives CDR1 LGHDT, CDR2 YNNKEL (reference sequence). CDR3 length equals 17 residues. V was clipped by 10 bases and J by 9 bases, with 31 bases between them.

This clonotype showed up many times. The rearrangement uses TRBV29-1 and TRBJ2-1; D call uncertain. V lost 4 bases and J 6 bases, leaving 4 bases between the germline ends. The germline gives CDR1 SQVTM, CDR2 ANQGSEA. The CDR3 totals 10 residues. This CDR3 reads CSVGSNEQFF. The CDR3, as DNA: TGCAGCGTTGGCAGCAATGAGCAGTTCTTC.

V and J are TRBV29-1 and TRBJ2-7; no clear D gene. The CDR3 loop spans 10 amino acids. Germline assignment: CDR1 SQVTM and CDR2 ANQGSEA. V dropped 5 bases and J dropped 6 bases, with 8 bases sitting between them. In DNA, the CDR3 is TGCAGCGTTTACGGCGGCGAGCAGTACTTC. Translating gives CSVYGGEQYF.

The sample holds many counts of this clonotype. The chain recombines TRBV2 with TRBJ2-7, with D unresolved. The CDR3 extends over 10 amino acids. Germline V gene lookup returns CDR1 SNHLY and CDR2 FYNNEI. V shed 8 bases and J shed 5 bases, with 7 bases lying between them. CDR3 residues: CASRVNEQYF. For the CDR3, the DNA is TGTGCCAGCCGGGTAAACGAGCAGTACTTC.

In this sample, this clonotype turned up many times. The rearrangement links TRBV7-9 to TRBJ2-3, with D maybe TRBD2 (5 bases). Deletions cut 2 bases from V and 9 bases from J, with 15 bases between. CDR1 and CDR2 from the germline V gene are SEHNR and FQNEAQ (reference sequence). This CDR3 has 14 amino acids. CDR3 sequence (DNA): TGTGCCAGCAGCTTAAAACGTGGAGGCGACACGCAGTATTTT. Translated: CASSLKRGGDTQYF.

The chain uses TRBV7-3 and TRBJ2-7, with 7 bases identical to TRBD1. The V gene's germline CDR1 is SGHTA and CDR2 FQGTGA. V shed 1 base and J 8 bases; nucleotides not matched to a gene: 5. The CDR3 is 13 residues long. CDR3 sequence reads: CASSLRAQGKQYF. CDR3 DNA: TGTGCCAGCAGCTTAAGGGCACAGGGGAAGCAGTACTTC.

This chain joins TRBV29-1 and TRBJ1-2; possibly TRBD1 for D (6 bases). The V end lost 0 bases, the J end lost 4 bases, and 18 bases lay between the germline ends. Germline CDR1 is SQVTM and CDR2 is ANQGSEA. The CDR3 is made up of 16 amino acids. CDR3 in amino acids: CSVEDRTGPGIYGYTF. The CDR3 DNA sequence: TGCAGCGTTGAAGACAGAACAGGGCCGGGGATCTATGGCTACACCTTC.

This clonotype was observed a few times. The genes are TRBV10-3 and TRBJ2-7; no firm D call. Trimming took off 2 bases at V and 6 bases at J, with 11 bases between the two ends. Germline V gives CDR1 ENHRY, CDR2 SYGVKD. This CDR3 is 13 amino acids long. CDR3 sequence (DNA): TGTGCCATCAGTGAGGGGCAAGGTGGCGAGCAGTACTTC. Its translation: CAISEGQGGEQYF.

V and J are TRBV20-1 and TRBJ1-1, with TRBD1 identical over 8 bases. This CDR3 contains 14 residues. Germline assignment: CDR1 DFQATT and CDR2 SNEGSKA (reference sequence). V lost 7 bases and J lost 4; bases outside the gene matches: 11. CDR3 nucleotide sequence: TGCAGTGTTACGGACAGGGAGGTGGTCACTGAAGCTTTCTTT. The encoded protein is CSVTDREVVTEAFF.

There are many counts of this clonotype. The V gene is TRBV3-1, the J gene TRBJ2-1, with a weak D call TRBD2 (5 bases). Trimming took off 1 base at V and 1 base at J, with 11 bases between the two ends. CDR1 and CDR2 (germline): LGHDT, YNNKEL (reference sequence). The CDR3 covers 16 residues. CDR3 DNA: TGTGCCAGCAGCCAAGTTTCGCGACTATCCTACAATGAGCAGTTCTTC. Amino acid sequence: CASSQVSRLSYNEQFF.

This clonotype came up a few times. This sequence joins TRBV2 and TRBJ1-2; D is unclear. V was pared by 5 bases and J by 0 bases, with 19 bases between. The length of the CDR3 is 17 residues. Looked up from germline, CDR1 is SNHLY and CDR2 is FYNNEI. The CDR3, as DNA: TGTGCCAGCAGTCCAACAGAGGATACCCGATCTAACTATGGCTACACCTTC. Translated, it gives CASSPTEDTRSNYGYTF.

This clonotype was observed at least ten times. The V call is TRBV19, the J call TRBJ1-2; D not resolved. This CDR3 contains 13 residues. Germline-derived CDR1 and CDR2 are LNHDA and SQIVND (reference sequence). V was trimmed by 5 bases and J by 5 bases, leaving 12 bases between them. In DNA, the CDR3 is TGTGCCAGTAGTCCCGCCCGGGCGTATGGCTACACCTTC. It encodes CASSPARAYGYTF.

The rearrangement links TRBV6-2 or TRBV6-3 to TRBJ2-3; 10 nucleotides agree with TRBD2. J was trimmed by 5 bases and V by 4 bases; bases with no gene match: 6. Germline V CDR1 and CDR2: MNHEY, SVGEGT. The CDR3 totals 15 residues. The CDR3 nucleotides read TGTGCCAGCAGTTCTCTAGCGGGAGAGAGAGATACGCAGTATTTT. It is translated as CASSSLAGERDTQYF.

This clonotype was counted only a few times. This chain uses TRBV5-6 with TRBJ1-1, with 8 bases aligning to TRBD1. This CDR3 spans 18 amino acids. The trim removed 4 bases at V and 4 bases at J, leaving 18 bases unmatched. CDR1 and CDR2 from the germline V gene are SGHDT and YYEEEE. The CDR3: CASSPVPGTGAFGTEAFF. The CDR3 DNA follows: TGTGCCAGCAGCCCCGTCCCCGGGACAGGCGCATTCGGCACTGAAGCTTTCTTT.

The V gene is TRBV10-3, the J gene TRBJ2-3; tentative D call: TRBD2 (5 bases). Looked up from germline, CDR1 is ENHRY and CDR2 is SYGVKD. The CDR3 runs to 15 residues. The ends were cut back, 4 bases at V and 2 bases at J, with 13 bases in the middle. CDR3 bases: TGTGCCATCAGTGCGGAGGCGGGCTCCACAGATACGCAGTATTTT. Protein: CAISAEAGSTDTQYF.

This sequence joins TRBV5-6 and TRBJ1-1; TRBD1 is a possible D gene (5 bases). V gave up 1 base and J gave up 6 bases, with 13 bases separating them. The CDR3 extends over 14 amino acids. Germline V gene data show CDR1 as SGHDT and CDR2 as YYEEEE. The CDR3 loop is CASSLPGEGPEAFF. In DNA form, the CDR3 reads TGTGCCAGCAGCTTGCCGGGAGAGGGACCTGAAGCTTTCTTT.

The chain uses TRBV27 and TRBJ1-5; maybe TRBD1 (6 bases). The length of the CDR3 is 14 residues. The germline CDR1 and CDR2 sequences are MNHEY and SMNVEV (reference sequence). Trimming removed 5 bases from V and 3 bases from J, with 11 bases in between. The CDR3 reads CASSRQALNQPQHF. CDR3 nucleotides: TGTGCCAGCAGTCGACAGGCCCTCAATCAGCCCCAGCATTTT.

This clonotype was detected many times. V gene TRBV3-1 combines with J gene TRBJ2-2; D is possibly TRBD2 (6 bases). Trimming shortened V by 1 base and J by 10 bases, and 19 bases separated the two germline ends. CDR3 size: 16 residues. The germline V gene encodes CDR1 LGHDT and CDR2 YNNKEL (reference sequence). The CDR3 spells CASSQGFGTSSVELFF. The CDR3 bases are TGTGCCAGCAGCCAAGGATTCGGGACTTCCTCGGTGGAGCTGTTTTTT.

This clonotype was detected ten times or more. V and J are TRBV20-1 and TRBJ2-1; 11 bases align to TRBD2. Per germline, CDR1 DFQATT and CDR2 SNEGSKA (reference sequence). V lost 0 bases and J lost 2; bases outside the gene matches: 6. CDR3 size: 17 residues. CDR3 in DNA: TGCAGTGCTAGAGATCTCGTAGCGGGGGGGCCCTACAATGAGCAGTTCTTC. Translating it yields CSARDLVAGGPYNEQFF.

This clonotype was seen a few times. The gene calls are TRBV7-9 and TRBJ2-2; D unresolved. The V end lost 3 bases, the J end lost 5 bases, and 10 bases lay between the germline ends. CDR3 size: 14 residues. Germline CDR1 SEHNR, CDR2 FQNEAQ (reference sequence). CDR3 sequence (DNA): TGTGCCAGCAGCTTGCCAATAATGACCGGGGAGCTGTTTTTT. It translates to CASSLPIMTGELFF.

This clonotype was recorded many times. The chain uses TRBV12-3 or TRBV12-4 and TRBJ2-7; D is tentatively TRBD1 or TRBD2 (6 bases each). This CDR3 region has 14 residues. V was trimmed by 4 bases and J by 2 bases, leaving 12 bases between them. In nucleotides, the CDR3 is TGTGCCAGCAGTTCTAGGGGGGAGACCTACGAGCAGTACTTC. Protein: CASSSRGETYEQYF.

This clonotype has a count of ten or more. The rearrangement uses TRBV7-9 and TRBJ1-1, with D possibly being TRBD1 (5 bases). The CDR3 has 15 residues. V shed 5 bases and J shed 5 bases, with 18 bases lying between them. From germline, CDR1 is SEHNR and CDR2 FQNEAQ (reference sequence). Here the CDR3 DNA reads TGTGCCAGCAGCCGGGACCGGGGCGCGGGGACTGAAGCTTTCTTT. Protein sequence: CASSRDRGAGTEAFF.

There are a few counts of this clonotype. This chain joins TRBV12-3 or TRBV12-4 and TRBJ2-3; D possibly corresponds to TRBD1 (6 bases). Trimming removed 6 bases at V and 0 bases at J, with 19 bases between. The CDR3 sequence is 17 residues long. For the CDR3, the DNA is TGTGCCAGCAGCGTTTTGGACAGCCCGATCAGCACAGATACGCAGTATTTT. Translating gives CASSVLDSPISTDTQYF.

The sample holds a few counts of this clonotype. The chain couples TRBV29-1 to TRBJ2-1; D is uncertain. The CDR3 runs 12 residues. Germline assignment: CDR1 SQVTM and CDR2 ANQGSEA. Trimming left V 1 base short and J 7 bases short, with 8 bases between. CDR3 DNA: TGCAGCGTTGAAGGGATCGAAAATGAGCAGTTCTTC. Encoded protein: CSVEGIENEQFF.

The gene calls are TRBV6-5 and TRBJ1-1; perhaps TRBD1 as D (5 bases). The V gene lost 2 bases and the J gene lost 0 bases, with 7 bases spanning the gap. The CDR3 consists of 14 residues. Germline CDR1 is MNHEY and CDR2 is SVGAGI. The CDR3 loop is CASSYGRVNTEAFF. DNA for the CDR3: TGTGCCAGCAGTTACGGCAGGGTGAACACTGAAGCTTTCTTT.

The CDR3 sequence: CASSLDRSNQPQHF. CDR3 sequence (DNA): TGTGCCAGCAGCCTGGACAGAAGCAATCAGCCCCAGCATTTT. V usage is TRBV12-3 or TRBV12-4 and J usage is TRBJ1-5; weak D call: TRBD1 (6 bases). The CDR3 loop spans 14 amino acids. Trimming left V 6 bases short and J 1 base short, with 10 bases between.

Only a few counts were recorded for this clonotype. The chain's CDR3 is CASSTQITGYEAFF. The CDR3 DNA reads TGTGCCAGCAGTACCCAAATAACAGGCTATGAAGCTTTCTTT. The chain has TRBV12-3 or TRBV12-4 and TRBJ1-1; a possible D gene is TRBD1 (5 bases). This CDR3 contains 14 residues. V gave up 5 bases and J gave up 7 bases, with 17 bases separating them.